The 18 T cell receptor beta chains given below trace back to one sample, sequenced in a study of T cells in Graves' hyperthyroidism and ophthalmopathy. What was amplified from RNA transcripts were TCR beta CDR3 regions. The study used the HTBI primer set for a first-round RT-PCR of the TCR CDR3. TCRdb re-called the multiplex PCR reads through MiXCR, storing one row per CDR3 protein. The sample yields some 720,000 distinct CDR3 sequences, 16% seen once. The sample comprised blood. Every receptor here comes from a man aged 18 to 29 with Graves' hyperthyroidism.

As concerns this clonotype: A read error is possible here, since a much larger clone lies one base away. This chain connects TRBV10-3 to TRBJ1-5; D remains ambiguous. The germline V gene has CDR1 ENHRY and CDR2 SYGVKD. There are 13 residues in the CDR3. The CDR3 reads CASSYGFGQPQHF. The CDR3 nucleotides read TGTGCCAGCAGTTACGGGTTCGGTCAGCCCCAGCATTTT.

This clonotype has a count of ten or more. The chain recombines TRBV11-3 with TRBJ2-7; 8 bases fit TRBD2. In germline, CDR1 is SGHNT, CDR2 YENEEA. The CDR3 covers 14 residues. With 5 bases clipped from V and 0 bases from J, the junction kept 3 bases outside the gene matches. This CDR3 is CASSGGGSSYEQYF. CDR3 sequence (DNA): TGTGCCAGCAGCGGCGGGGGGAGCTCCTACGAGCAGTACTTC.

The sample holds a few counts of this clonotype. The J gene is TRBJ2-1, the V gene TRBV29-1; D gene unclear. The CDR3 contains 12 residues. V was pared by 4 bases and J by 6 bases, with 10 bases between. Per the germline V gene, CDR1 is SQVTM and CDR2 is ANQGSEA. The CDR3 loop reads CSVVPPVNEQFF. In DNA form, the CDR3 reads TGCAGCGTTGTCCCCCCGGTCAATGAGCAGTTCTTC.

The table lists this clonotype with a few counts. The J gene is TRBJ1-3, the V gene TRBV10-1, with D unresolved. CDR3 size: 16 residues. The V gene's germline CDR1 is WNHNN and CDR2 SYGVQD (reference sequence). V gave up 7 bases and J gave up 0 bases, with 16 bases separating them. The CDR3 coding sequence is TGCGCCAGCACTGACGTAGGATTACCCTCTGGAAACACCATATATTTT. Amino acid sequence: CASTDVGLPSGNTIYF.

This clonotype has just a few counts. The J gene is TRBJ1-2, the V gene TRBV20-1, with a tentative D call TRBD1 (6 bases). This CDR3 has 13 residues. CDR1 DFQATT and CDR2 SNEGSKA come from the germline V gene (reference sequence). V was cut by 0 bases and J by 4 bases, with 9 bases left in between. The CDR3, as DNA: TGCAGTGCTAGAGATACGGACAGCTATGGCTACACCTTC. It is translated as CSARDTDSYGYTF.

This clonotype was counted at least ten times. The rearrangement uses TRBV28 and TRBJ1-6; D is undetermined. V was trimmed by 4 bases and J by 2 bases, leaving 0 bases between them. The germline V gene has CDR1 MDHEN and CDR2 SYDVKM. CDR3 length: 12 residues. Here the CDR3 DNA reads TGTGCCAGCAGTTCCTATAATTCACCCCTCCACTTT. The encoded protein is CASSSYNSPLHF.

This chain joins TRBV6-2 or TRBV6-3 and TRBJ2-1, with TRBD2 matching 11 bases. The CDR3 is 16 amino acids. The V and J ends lost 4 bases and 5 bases, in that order; junction bases with no gene match: 7. The germline gives CDR1 MNHEY, CDR2 SVGEGT. In nucleotides, the CDR3 is TGTGCCAGCAGTTTCCGACTAGCGGGATTCGACAATGAGCAGTTCTTC. This sequence encodes CASSFRLAGFDNEQFF.

The genes are TRBV7-9 and TRBJ2-2; 8 nucleotides match TRBD2. The CDR3 length is 13 residues. V lost 3 bases, J lost 11 bases, and 5 bases stayed unmatched. Looked up from germline, CDR1 is SEHNR and CDR2 is FQNEAQ (reference sequence). The CDR3 is CASSFTGGGELFF. The CDR3 DNA follows: TGTGCCAGCAGCTTCACCGGGGGGGGAGAGCTGTTTTTT. Together with reference TRBV7-9 and TRBJ2-2, the CDR3 gives the full variable domain: DTGVSQNPRHKITKRGQNVTFRCDPISEHNRLYWYRQTLGQGPEFLTYFQNEAQLEKSRLLSDRFSAERPKGSFSTLEIQRTEQGDSAMYLCASSFTGGGELFFGEGSRLTVL.

At least ten counts were recorded for this clonotype. The chain links TRBV20-1 to TRBJ2-7; TRBD1 matches 9 bases. Germline V gene data show CDR1 as DFQATT and CDR2 as SNEGSKA (reference sequence). The CDR3 length is 14 residues. Losses at the gene ends were 1 base for V and 3 bases for J; bases not matched to a gene: 4. The CDR3 spells CSARGDRAFYEQYF. The CDR3 DNA reads as TGCAGTGCTAGAGGGGACAGGGCCTTCTACGAGCAGTACTTC.

This clonotype was detected many times. The genes are TRBV20-1 and TRBJ2-1; 9 nucleotides agree with TRBD2. The CDR3 contains 10 residues. V shed 6 bases, J shed 12 bases, and the junction held 3 bases outside the gene matches. From germline, CDR1 is DFQATT and CDR2 SNEGSKA (reference sequence). The CDR3 loop reads CSAKREVQFF. Written as DNA, the CDR3 is TGCAGTGCAAAGCGGGAGGTGCAGTTCTTC.

This clonotype was recorded a few times. The genes are TRBV29-1 and TRBJ2-7, with 7 bases matching TRBD2. CDR1 SQVTM and CDR2 ANQGSEA come from the germline V gene. The CDR3 consists of 19 residues. V dropped 4 bases and J dropped 1; count of bases not matched to a gene: 22. The CDR3 nucleotides read TGCAGCGTTGCTCTGCTGCTCGGGGGGTTCCACATCCCTTCCTACGAGCAGTACTTC. This codes for CSVALLLGGFHIPSYEQYF.

This clonotype was seen ten or more times. The J gene is TRBJ2-7, the V gene TRBV7-9; D might be TRBD1 (6 bases). Trimming left V 3 bases short and J 5 bases short, with 11 bases between. The CDR3 runs 13 residues. Germline CDR1 SEHNR, CDR2 FQNEAQ (reference sequence). The CDR3 DNA sequence: TGTGCCAGCAGCTTCCTACAGGGAAACGAGCAGTACTTC. Protein: CASSFLQGNEQYF.

This clonotype has more than one count but fewer than ten. The chain links TRBV28 to TRBJ2-2; D is undetermined. This CDR3 spans 15 amino acids. Germline V gene data show CDR1 as MDHEN and CDR2 as SYDVKM. V was pared by 6 bases and J by 0 bases, with 11 bases between. The CDR3 bases are TGTGCCAGCAGCAACACGAGGTCGAACACCGGGGAGCTGTTTTTT. Translation gives CASSNTRSNTGELFF. Using reference TRBV28 and TRBJ2-2 for the parts outside the CDR3, the full variable domain is DVKVTQSSRYLVKRTGEKVFLECVQDMDHENMFWYRQDPGLGLRLIYFSYDVKMKEKGDIPEGYSVSREKKERFSLILESASTNQTSMYLCASSNTRSNTGELFFGEGSRLTVL.

This clonotype was recorded at least ten times. The chain links TRBV7-2 to TRBJ1-1, with TRBD1 as a possible D gene (6 bases). V gave up 5 bases and J gave up 5 bases, with 9 bases separating them. Germline V gene data show CDR1 as SGHTA and CDR2 as FQGNSA. The CDR3 loop spans 12 amino acids. The CDR3 DNA reads as TGTGCCAGCAGCCTTACAGGGACTGAAGCTTTCTTT. It encodes CASSLTGTEAFF.

There are many counts of this clonotype. The CDR3 DNA is TGTGCCAGCAGCCTAACCCCAGGACAGCTAAACACTGAAGCTTTCTTT. This codes for CASSLTPGQLNTEAFF. This rearrangement joins TRBV7-2 to TRBJ1-1; maybe TRBD1 (6 bases). V lost 5 bases and J 2 bases, leaving 18 bases between the germline ends. The CDR3 has 16 residues. Germline V gene lookup returns CDR1 SGHTA and CDR2 FQGNSA.

The rearrangement uses TRBV6-1 and TRBJ2-3; D possibly corresponds to TRBD1 (5 bases). The V end lost 6 bases, the J end lost 8 bases, and 30 bases lay between the germline ends. CDR3 length: 18 residues. In germline, CDR1 is MNHNS, CDR2 SASEGT. As DNA, the CDR3 is TGTGCCAGCAGGGTAGGGTTTTCGACAGTCGGCGAGATCAGTACGCAGTATTTT. Translated, it gives CASRVGFSTVGEISTQYF.

This clonotype was recorded many times. V and J are TRBV19 and TRBJ1-1; D possibly corresponds to TRBD1 (5 bases). Germline V gene sequence: CDR1 LNHDA, CDR2 SQIVND (reference sequence). V was pared by 6 bases and J by 1 base, with 9 bases between. This CDR3 is built from 13 residues. The CDR3 bases are TGTGCCAGTAGCAGGGACTGGAACACTGAAGCTTTCTTT. Its protein is CASSRDWNTEAFF.

In nucleotides, the CDR3 is TGTGCCAGCAGTTACGCTAGCGGGTGGAACCATGAGCAGTTCTTC. Its translation is CASSYASGWNHEQFF. The chain links TRBV6-1 to TRBJ2-1; TRBD2 matches at 8 bases. CDR3 length equals 15 residues. Germline loops: CDR1 MNHNS, CDR2 SASEGT. With V trimmed by 5 bases and J by 8 bases, 11 bases remained unmatched.